This entry lists 3 T cell receptor beta chains sequenced from one sample in a study of CD8+CD57+ T cells in acquired aplastic anemia. Sequenced patients had shown CD8+CD57+ cell expansion by flow cytometry. TCR beta VDJ and CDR3 were profiled, and genomic DNA was the template. TCRdb fed the reads into MiXCR, producing one record per CDR3 protein. Among tens of thousands of distinct CDR3 sequences, about 70% were seen once, and the ten largest hold approximately 80%. Sequencing was done on a sample of sorted CD4+, CD8+, or CD8+CD57+ T cells (not recorded which) from PBMCs. Every receptor here comes from a human donor with aplastic anemia.

This rearrangement joins TRBV10-3 to TRBJ1-2; possible D gene TRBD1, 6 bases. Germline V gene data show CDR1 as ENHRY and CDR2 as SYGVKD. The V and J ends lost 8 bases and 4 bases respectively, with 17 bases between them. The CDR3 sequence is 14 residues long. CDR3 DNA: TGTGCCATCGGCAATGGGGGGGCGGGCTATGGCTACACCTTC. Its translation: CAIGNGGAGYGYTF.

The chain joins TRBV29-1 to TRBJ1-2; D perhaps matches TRBD1 (5 bases). The germline CDR1 and CDR2 sequences are SQVTM and ANQGSEA. The V and J ends lost 4 bases and 3 bases respectively, with 21 bases between them. The CDR3 spans 16 residues. CDR3 loop: CSVGALAGPGDYGYTF. In DNA, the CDR3 is TGCAGCGTTGGGGCTCTCGCGGGACCCGGTGACTATGGCTACACCTTC.

This clonotype occurred a few times. The rearrangement uses TRBV15 and TRBJ2-7; perhaps D is TRBD1 or TRBD2 (7 bases each). The CDR3 runs to 16 residues. The V end was cut by 0 bases, the J end by 6 bases, with 18 bases between. The germline CDR1 and CDR2 sequences are LNHNV and YYDKDF (reference sequence). CDR3 residues: CATSREGGGASLEQYF. The CDR3 DNA sequence: TGTGCCACCAGCAGAGAGGGAGGGGGCGCTTCGCTCGAGCAGTACTTC.